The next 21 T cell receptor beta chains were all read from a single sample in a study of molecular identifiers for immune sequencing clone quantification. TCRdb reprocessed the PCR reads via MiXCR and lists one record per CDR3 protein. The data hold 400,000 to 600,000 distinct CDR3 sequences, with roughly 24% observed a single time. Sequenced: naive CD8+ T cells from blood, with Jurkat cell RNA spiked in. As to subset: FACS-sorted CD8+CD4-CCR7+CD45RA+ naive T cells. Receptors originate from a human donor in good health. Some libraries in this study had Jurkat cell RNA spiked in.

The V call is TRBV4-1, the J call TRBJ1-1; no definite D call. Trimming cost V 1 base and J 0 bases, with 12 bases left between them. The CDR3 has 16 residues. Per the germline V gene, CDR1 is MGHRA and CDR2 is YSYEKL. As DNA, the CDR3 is TGCGCCAGCAGCCAAGTCGGTCCGGGAATGAACACTGAAGCTTTCTTT. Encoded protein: CASSQVGPGMNTEAFF.

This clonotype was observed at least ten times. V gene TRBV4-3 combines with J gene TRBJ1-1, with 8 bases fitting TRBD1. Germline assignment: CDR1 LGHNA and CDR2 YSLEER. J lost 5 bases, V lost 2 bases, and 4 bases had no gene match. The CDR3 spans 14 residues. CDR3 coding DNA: TGCGCCAGCAGCCAAACTCAGGGGGCGACTGAAGCTTTCTTT. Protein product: CASSQTQGATEAFF.

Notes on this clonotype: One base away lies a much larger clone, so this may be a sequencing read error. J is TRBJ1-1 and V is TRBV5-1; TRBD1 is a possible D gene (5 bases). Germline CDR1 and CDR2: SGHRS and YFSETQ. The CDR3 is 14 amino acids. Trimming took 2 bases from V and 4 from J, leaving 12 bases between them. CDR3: CASSFGGATTEAFF. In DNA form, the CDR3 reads TGCGCCAGCAGCTTTGGGGGTGCGACCACTGAAGCTTTCTTT.

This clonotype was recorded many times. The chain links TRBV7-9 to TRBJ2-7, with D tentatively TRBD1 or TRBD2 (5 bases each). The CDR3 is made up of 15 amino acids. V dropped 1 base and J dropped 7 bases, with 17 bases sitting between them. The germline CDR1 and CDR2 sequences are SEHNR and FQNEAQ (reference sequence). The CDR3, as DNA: TGTGCCAGCAGCTTAGGCTGGGGCCCCACGGGAGAGCAGTACTTC. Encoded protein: CASSLGWGPTGEQYF. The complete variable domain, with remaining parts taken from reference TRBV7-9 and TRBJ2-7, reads DTGVSQNPRHKITKRGQNVTFRCDPISEHNRLYWYRQTLGQGPEFLTYFQNEAQLEKSRLLSDRFSAERPKGSFSTLEIQRTEQGDSAMYLCASSLGWGPTGEQYFGPGTRLTVT.

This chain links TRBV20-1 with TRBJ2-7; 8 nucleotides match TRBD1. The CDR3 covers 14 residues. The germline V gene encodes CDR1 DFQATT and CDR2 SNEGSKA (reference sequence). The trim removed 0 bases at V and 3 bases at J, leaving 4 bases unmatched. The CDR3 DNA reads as TGCAGTGCTAGAGATCTGACAGGGGACTACGAGCAGTACTTC. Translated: CSARDLTGDYEQYF.

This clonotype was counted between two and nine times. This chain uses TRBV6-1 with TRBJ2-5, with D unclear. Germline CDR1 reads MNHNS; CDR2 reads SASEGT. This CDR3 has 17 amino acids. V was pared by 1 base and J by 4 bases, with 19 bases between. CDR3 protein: CASSEDVAIFPRETQYF. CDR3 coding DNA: TGTGCCAGCAGTGAAGATGTGGCGATCTTCCCTCGAGAGACCCAGTACTTC.

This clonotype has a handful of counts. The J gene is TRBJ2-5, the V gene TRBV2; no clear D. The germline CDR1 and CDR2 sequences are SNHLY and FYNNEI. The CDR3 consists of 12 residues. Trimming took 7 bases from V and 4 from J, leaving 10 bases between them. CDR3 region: CASINPVETQYF. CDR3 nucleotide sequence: TGTGCCAGCATCAATCCCGTAGAGACCCAGTACTTC.

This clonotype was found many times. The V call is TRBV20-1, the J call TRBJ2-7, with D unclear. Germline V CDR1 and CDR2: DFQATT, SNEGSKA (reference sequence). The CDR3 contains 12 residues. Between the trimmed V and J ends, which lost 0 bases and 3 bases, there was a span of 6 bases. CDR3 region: CSARDSGYEQYF. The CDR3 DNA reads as TGCAGTGCTAGAGATTCCGGCTACGAGCAGTACTTC.

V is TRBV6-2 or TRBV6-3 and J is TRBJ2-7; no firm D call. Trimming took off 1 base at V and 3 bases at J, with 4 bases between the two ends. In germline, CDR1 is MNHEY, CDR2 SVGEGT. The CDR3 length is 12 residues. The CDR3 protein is CASSYLDYEQYF. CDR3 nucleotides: TGTGCCAGCAGTTACTTGGACTACGAGCAGTACTTC.

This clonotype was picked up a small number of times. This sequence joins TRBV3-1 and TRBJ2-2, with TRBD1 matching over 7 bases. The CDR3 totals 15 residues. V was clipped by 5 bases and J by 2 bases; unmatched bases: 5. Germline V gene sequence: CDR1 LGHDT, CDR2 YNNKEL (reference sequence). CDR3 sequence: CASSKQGQNTGELFF. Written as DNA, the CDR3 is TGTGCCAGCAGCAAACAGGGGCAAAACACCGGGGAGCTGTTTTTT.

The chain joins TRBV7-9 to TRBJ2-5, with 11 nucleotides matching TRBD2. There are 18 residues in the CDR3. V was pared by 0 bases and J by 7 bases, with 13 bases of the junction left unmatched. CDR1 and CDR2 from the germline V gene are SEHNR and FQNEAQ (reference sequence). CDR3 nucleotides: TGTGCCAGCAGCTTAGCGCGGGGACTAGCGGTCTCACTGGGGACCCAGTACTTC. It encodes CASSLARGLAVSLGTQYF.

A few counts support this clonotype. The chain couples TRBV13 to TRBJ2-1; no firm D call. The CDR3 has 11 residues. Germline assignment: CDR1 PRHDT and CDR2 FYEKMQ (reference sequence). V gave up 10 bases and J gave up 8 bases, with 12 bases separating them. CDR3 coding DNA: TGTGCCACTGAGTGGAATGATGAGCAGTTCTTC. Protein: CATEWNDEQFF. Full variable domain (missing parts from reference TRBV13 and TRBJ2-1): AAGVIQSPRHLIKEKRETATLKCYPIPRHDTVYWYQQGPGQDPQFLISFYEKMQSDKGSIPDRFSAQQFSDYHSELNMSSLELGDSALYFCATEWNDEQFFGPGTRLTVL.

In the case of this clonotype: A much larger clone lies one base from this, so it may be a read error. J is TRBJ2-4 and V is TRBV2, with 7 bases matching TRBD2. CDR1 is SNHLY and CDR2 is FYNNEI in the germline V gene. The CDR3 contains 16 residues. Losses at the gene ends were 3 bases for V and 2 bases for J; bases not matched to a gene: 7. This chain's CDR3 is CASSDQAGLPKNIQYF. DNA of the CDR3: TGTGCCAGCAGTGACCAAGCGGGGTTACCCAAAAACATTCAGTACTTC.

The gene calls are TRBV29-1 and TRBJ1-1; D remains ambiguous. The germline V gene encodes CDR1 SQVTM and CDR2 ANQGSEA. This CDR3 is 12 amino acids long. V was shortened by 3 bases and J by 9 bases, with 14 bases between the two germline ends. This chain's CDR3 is CSVDLVGRQAFF. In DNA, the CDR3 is TGCAGCGTTGATTTAGTCGGACGGCAAGCTTTCTTT.

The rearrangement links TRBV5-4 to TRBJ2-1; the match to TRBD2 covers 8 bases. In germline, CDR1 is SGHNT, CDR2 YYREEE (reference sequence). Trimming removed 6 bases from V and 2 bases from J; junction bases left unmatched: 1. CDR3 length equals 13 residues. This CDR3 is CASNGRAYNEQFF. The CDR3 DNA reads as TGTGCCAGCAACGGGAGGGCCTACAATGAGCAGTTCTTC.

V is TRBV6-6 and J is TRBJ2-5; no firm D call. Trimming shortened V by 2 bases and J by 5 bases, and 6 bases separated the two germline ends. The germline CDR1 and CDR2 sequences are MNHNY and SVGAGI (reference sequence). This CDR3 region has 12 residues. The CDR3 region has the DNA TGTGCCAGCAGTTACGGCTCGGAGACCCAGTACTTC. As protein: CASSYGSETQYF.

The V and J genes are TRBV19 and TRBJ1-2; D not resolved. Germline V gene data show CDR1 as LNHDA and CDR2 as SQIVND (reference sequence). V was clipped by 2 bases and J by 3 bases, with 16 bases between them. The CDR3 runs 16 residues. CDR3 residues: CASSIMDPAADYGYTF. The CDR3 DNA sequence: TGTGCCAGTAGTATAATGGACCCCGCCGCGGACTATGGCTACACCTTC.

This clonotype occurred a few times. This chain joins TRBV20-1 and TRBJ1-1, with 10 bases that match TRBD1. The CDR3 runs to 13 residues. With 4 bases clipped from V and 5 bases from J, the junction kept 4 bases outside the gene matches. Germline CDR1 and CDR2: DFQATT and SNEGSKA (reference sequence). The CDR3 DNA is TGCAGTGCTAAAGACAGGGGGCGGACTGAAGCTTTCTTT. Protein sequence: CSAKDRGRTEAFF.

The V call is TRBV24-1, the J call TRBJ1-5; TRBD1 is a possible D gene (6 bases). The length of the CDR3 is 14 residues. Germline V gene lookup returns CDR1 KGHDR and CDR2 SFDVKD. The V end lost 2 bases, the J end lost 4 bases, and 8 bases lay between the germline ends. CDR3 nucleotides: TGTGCCACCAGTGATTCACAGGGAAATCAGCCCCAGCATTTT. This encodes CATSDSQGNQPQHF.

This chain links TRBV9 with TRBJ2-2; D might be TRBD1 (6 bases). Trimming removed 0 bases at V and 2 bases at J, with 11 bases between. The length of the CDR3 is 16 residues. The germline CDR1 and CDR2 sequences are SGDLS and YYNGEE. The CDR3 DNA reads TGTGCCAGCAGCGTAGCCGGGACACACAACACCGGGGAGCTGTTTTTT. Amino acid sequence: CASSVAGTHNTGELFF.

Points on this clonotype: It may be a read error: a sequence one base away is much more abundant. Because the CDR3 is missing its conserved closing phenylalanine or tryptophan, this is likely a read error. Here the CDR3 reads CASSNLGFPQYL. DNA for the CDR3: TGTGCCAGCAGTAACCTAGGGTTCCCGCAGTATCTT. The rearrangement joins TRBV28 to TRBJ2-3; D is undetermined. The V gene's germline CDR1 is MDHEN and CDR2 SYDVKM. Trimming took off 5 bases at V and 10 bases at J, with 13 bases between the two ends. The CDR3 sequence is 12 residues long.